A selection of T cell receptor beta chains follows, all from one sample in a study of blood T cell repertoires in COVID-19. Method: immunoSEQ multiplex PCR; TCRdb's copy keeps in-frame clones and lacks some. The sample lists around 160,000 clones, roughly 80% occurring once. The specimen was peripheral blood. The receptors come from a human donor with acute or convalescent COVID-19. The donor label of this sample is uncertain. CDR3s include the opening cysteine and the closing phenylalanine or tryptophan. For some rows the clone size is stated as once, few or many, or as a class when expanded; others skip it.

length: 14; size: -; V: TRBV7-8; J: TRBJ1-3; CDR3: CASRDTSPGNTIYF
length: 13; size: -; V: TRBV30; J: TRBJ1-1; CDR3: CAWNLRGNTEAFF
length: 14; size: -; V: TRBV6-5; J: TRBJ2-5; CDR3: CASRPQSGEWTQYF
length: 15; size: -; V: TRBV5-1; J: TRBJ2-7; CDR3: CASSPGAGSSYEQYF
length: 16; size: -; V: TRBV19; J: TRBJ1-5; CDR3: CASSWTGGDSNQPQHF
length: 11; size: -; V: TRBV24-1; J: TRBJ1-5; CDR3: CATSDSGGQHF
length: 13; size: -; V: TRBV3-1/TRBV3-2; J: TRBJ1-2; CDR3: CASSQLTGYGYTF
length: 13; size: few; V: TRBV12-3/TRBV12-4; J: TRBJ1-1; CDR3: CASSPQDRAKAFF
length: 15; size: -; V: TRBV5-1; J: TRBJ1-4; CDR3: CASSLAGVSGEKLFF
length: 15; size: -; V: TRBV19; J: TRBJ2-5; CDR3: CASSLGQGVQETQYF
length: 15; size: -; V: TRBV3-1/TRBV3-2; J: TRBJ2-3; CDR3: CASSPNRDLIDTQYF
length: 15; size: many; V: TRBV6-5; J: TRBJ1-2; CDR3: CASTPTGGKGYGYTF
length: 16; size: few; V: TRBV5-4; J: TRBJ1-1; CDR3: CASSLSGQAWNTEAFF
length: 16; size: -; V: TRBV4-1; J: TRBJ2-1; CDR3: CASSHPDRGSYNEQFF
length: 14; size: -; V: TRBV11-2; J: TRBJ2-7; CDR3: CASSPRQVSYEQYF
length: 14; size: few; V: TRBV5-6; J: TRBJ2-1; CDR3: CASSWGVRVNEQFF
length: 14; size: -; V: TRBV19; J: TRBJ1-2; CDR3: CASSGRVPNYGYTF
length: 15; size: -; V: TRBV4-1; J: TRBJ1-6; CDR3: CASSQAGTGGSPLHF
length: 16; size: few; V: TRBV30; J: TRBJ2-3; CDR3: CAWSVGGQGKSDTQYF
length: 15; size: -; V: TRBV19; J: TRBJ1-1; CDR3: CASSIGGRVNTEAFF
length: 15; size: -; V: TRBV6-5; J: TRBJ2-5; CDR3: CASSLGLPDQETQYF
length: 13; size: -; V: TRBV6-5; J: TRBJ2-5; CDR3: CASRRDNEETQYF
length: 15; size: -; V: TRBV5-8; J: TRBJ1-2; CDR3: CASSLGTGSNYGYTF
length: 15; size: -; V: TRBV24-1; J: TRBJ2-5; CDR3: CATSDSRGRWETQYF
length: 14; size: -; V: TRBV2; J: TRBJ1-2; CDR3: CASKTDPTTYGYTF
length: 14; size: -; V: TRBV5-1; J: TRBJ1-1; CDR3: CASSLWGDGTEAFF
length: 16; size: -; V: TRBV20-1; J: TRBJ1-2; CDR3: CSASSRGGAQNYGYTF
length: 16; size: -; V: TRBV6-1; J: TRBJ1-3; CDR3: CASSKGTAKGGNTIYF
length: 16; size: once; V: TRBV6-6; J: TRBJ2-2; CDR3: CASRDSGGANTGELFF
length: 12; size: -; V: TRBV2; J: TRBJ1-4; CDR3: CASNGQGEKLFF
length: 14; size: once; V: TRBV19; J: TRBJ1-2; CDR3: CASSIGGVGYGYTF
length: 16; size: once; V: TRBV19; J: TRBJ2-2; CDR3: CASTDRGRGNTGELFF
length: 16; size: -; V: TRBV3-1/TRBV3-2; J: TRBJ1-3; CDR3: CASSSVVINSGNTIYF
length: 14; size: -; V: TRBV5-1; J: TRBJ1-2; CDR3: CASGTGTGVDGYTF